Below are 7 T cell receptor beta chains sequenced from a single sample in a study of response to subunit inactivated influenza vaccine. Each CDR3 protein gets one entry after TCRdb re-called the RT-PCR reads with MiXCR. Seen here are hundreds of thousands of distinct CDR3 sequences, around 25% observed once, and the top ten hold approximately 1.9%. This material consisted of CD4+ T cells sorted from PBMCs, taken more than 4 days after vaccination. The receptor set was obtained from a man aged 50 to 59 who received an inactivated influenza vaccine.

This clonotype has ten or more counts. The CDR3 region has the DNA TGCGCCAGCAGCTTAACCGGGACTCCCTCCTACGAGCAGTACTTC. Translated: CASSLTGTPSYEQYF. The genes are TRBV5-1 and TRBJ2-7; tentative D call: TRBD2 (6 bases). This CDR3 comprises 15 residues. Trimming took off 2 bases at V and 0 bases at J, with 12 bases between the two ends. Germline values: CDR1 SGHRS, CDR2 YFSETQ.

The rearrangement uses TRBV5-1 and TRBJ2-1; 7 positions agree with TRBD2. Germline lookup yields CDR1 SGHRS and CDR2 YFSETQ. Trimming cost V 2 bases and J 6 bases; bases outside gene matches: 11. The CDR3 consists of 16 residues. CDR3 coding DNA: TGCGCCAGCAGCTTAAATTCGGGAGGCCGGCGCAATGAGCAGTTCTTC. It yields the protein CASSLNSGGRRNEQFF.

The V call is TRBV5-6, the J call TRBJ2-2, with unresolved D. V lost 4 bases to trimming and J lost 8 bases, with 6 bases between them. The CDR3 loop spans 11 amino acids. Germline V lookup: CDR1 SGHDT, CDR2 YYEEEE. CDR3 loop: CASSAMGELFF. CDR3 nucleotide sequence: TGTGCCAGCAGCGCTATGGGGGAGCTGTTTTTT.

V usage is TRBV3-1 and J usage is TRBJ2-2; D not resolved. Trimming left V 11 bases short and J 6 bases short, with 10 bases between. This CDR3 contains 11 residues. CDR1 is LGHDT, CDR2 YNNKEL, per germline (reference sequence). The CDR3 DNA sequence: TGTGCCTGTTCGACGGCCGGGGAGCTGTTTTTT. It encodes CACSTAGELFF.

The chain combines TRBV6-5 with TRBJ2-7; D is unclear. Germline assignment: CDR1 MNHEY and CDR2 SVGAGI. The germline V and J ends were trimmed by 0 bases and 6 bases, with 12 bases remaining between them. The CDR3 loop spans 14 amino acids. The CDR3 bases are TGTGCCAGCAGTTACTCAGCCCGCGCAGCCGAGCAGTACTTC. Protein product: CASSYSARAAEQYF.

This clonotype was detected a few times. V and J are TRBV7-2 and TRBJ2-5, with 9 bases fitting TRBD2. Trimming removed 8 bases from V and 5 bases from J; junction bases left unmatched: 9. The CDR3 loop spans 14 amino acids. CDR1 is SGHTA and CDR2 is FQGNSA in the germline V gene. The CDR3 DNA follows: TGTGCCAGCTTGAAGCGGGGGGCGGGGGAGACCCAGTACTTC. This translates into CASLKRGAGETQYF.

This clonotype was seen a few times. The V and J genes are TRBV5-1 and TRBJ2-5, with 10 bases aligning to TRBD1. V was clipped by 4 bases and J by 5 bases; unmatched bases: 11. The CDR3 runs to 16 residues. Looked up from germline, CDR1 is SGHRS and CDR2 is YFSETQ. The DNA of the CDR3 is TGCGCCAGCAGCCCCGAAGGGACAGGGGCGTTCGAGACCCAGTACTTC. This sequence encodes CASSPEGTGAFETQYF.